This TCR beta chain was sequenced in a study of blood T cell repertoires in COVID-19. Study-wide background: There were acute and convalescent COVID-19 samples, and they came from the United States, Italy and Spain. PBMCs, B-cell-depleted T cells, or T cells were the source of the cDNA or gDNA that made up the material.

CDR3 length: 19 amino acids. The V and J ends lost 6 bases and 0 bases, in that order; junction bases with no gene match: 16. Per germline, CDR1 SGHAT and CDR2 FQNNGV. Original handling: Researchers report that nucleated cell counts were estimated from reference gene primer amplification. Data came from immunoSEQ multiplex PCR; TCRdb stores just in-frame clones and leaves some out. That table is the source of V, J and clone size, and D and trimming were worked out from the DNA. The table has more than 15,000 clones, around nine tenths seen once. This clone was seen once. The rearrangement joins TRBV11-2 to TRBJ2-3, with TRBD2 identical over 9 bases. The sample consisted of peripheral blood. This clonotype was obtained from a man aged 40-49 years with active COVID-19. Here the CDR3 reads CASRPGRGPSGNSTDTQYF. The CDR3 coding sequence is TGTGCCAGCAGGCCCGGCCGGGGGCCTAGCGGGAATAGCACAGATACGCAGTATTTT.